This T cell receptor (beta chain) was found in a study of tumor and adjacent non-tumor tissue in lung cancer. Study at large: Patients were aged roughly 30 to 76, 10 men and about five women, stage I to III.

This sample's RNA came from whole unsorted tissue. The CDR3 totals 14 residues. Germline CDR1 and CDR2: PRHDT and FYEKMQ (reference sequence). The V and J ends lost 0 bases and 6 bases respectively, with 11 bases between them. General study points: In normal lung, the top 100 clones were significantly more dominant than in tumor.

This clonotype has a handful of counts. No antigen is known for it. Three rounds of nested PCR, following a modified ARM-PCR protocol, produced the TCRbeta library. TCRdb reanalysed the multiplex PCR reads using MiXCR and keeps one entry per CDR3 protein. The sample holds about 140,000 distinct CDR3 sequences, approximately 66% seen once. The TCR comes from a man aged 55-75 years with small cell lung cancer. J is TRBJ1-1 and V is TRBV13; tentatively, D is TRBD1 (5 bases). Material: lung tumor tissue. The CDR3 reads CASSLGGGSPEAFF. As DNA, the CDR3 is TGTGCCAGCAGCTTAGGGGGGGGAAGCCCTGAAGCTTTCTTT. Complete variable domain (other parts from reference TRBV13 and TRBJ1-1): AAGVIQSPRHLIKEKRETATLKCYPIPRHDTVYWYQQGPGQDPQFLISFYEKMQSDKGSIPDRFSAQQFSDYHSELNMSSLELGDSALYFCASSLGGGSPEAFFGQGTRLTVV.